This T cell receptor beta chain was sequenced in a study of cytomegalovirus exposure and HLA in healthy donors. Study in general: Around 80 million unique TCRs from HLA-typed donors were held in an early data release.

The PCR contained 60 Vbeta and 13 Jbeta primers. Produced via immunoSEQ multiplex PCR; TCRdb's table is partial and in-frame only. This sample has roughly 160,000 clones, with about four fifths found just once. Points from the study as a whole: Presence/absence results assume similar sequencing depth per donor, which may not hold. Both high specificity and high sensitivity reportedly marked the classifier's diagnosis of cytomegalovirus status. In a later analysis, compared with equally common non-associated chains, HLA-associated beta chains were more expanded.

A word on this clone: The antigen is not known. A read error may account for a junction end that differs from germline.

CDR3 length: 14 amino acids. Germline CDR1 is SEHNR and CDR2 is FQNEAQ (reference sequence). The sequence was obtained from a male donor in good health and CMV-seronegative. The V gene is TRBV7-9, the J gene TRBJ2-7; TRBD2 matches 12 bases. The sequenced material came from PBMCs. The CDR3 DNA reads TGTTCCAGCAGCTTGACTAGCGGGGGTATCGAGCAGTACTTC. Translated: CSSSLTSGGIEQYF.